Shown below are 21 T cell receptor beta chains from a single sample sequenced in a study of regulatory T cells in long-lasting Graves disease. Regarding time point: newly diagnosed GD, antithyroid drugs for less than 3 months. With RNA extracted from PBMCs as input, the TCR library was made. HTBI primers from iRepertoire and Arm-PCR of CDR3 regions yielded the TCR beta libraries. TCRdb re-called the multiplex PCR reads with MiXCR, one entry per CDR3 protein. The data hold 420,000 or so distinct CDR3 sequences, with roughly 17% observed a single time. This sample was shared with a second study, whose subject was T cells in Graves' hyperthyroidism and ophthalmopathy.

This specimen was peripheral blood mononuclear cells (PBMCs), taken at new diagnosis, from a patient treated with antithyroid drugs. The receptors derive from a woman aged 18-29 years with Graves disease.

The gene calls are TRBV20-1 and TRBJ2-4, with TRBD1 as a possible D gene (5 bases). Germline V gene sequence: CDR1 DFQATT, CDR2 SNEGSKA (reference sequence). The CDR3 is made up of 13 amino acids. V was shortened by 6 bases and J by 8 bases, with 17 bases between the two germline ends. The CDR3 loop reads CSAPLLGQHIQYF. CDR3 in DNA: TGCAGTGCCCCACTTTTAGGACAACACATTCAGTACTTC.

The V gene is TRBV7-2, the J gene TRBJ2-3; possible D gene TRBD1, 5 bases. Germline V gives CDR1 SGHTA, CDR2 FQGNSA. This CDR3 comprises 17 residues. Trimming took 4 bases from V and 0 from J, leaving 17 bases between them. CDR3: CASSSSGAASSTDTQYF. DNA of the CDR3: TGTGCCAGCAGCTCTAGTGGGGCGGCCTCTAGCACAGATACGCAGTATTTT.

This clonotype has only a few counts. The CDR3 sequence is CASSLNTLSGNTIYF. The CDR3 DNA reads TGTGCCAGCAGTTTGAACACCCTCTCTGGAAACACCATATATTTT. The chain links TRBV27 to TRBJ1-3; D gene unclear. This CDR3 has 15 residues. Per the germline V gene, CDR1 is MNHEY and CDR2 is SMNVEV (reference sequence). V was pared by 3 bases and J by 0 bases, with 9 bases between.

This clonotype has just a few counts. J is TRBJ2-3 and V is TRBV27, with 14 bases that match TRBD2. The germline CDR1 and CDR2 sequences are MNHEY and SMNVEV (reference sequence). The CDR3 is made up of 16 amino acids. V was pared by 4 bases and J by 3 bases, with 3 bases of the junction left unmatched. The CDR3 sequence is CASSSGLAGVTDTQYF. DNA for the CDR3: TGTGCCAGCAGTTCGGGACTAGCGGGAGTGACAGATACGCAGTATTTT.

This clonotype has only one observation. This rearrangement joins TRBV19 to TRBJ2-7; 11 nucleotides line up with TRBD2. CDR3 length: 15 amino acids. Per germline, CDR1 LNHDA and CDR2 SQIVND (reference sequence). V gave up 4 bases and J gave up 2 bases; unmatched junction bases: 4. The CDR3 loop reads CASSKLAGVTYEQYF. CDR3 in DNA: TGTGCCAGTAGTAAACTAGCGGGAGTGACCTACGAGCAGTACTTC. Filled out from reference TRBV19 and TRBJ2-7, the complete variable domain reads DGGITQSPKYLFRKEGQNVTLSCEQNLNHDAMYWYRQDPGQGLRLIYYSQIVNDFQKGDIAEGYSVSREKKESFPLTVTSAQKNPTAFYLCASSKLAGVTYEQYFGPGTRLTVT.

This clonotype appeared many times. This rearrangement joins TRBV10-3 to TRBJ2-1; D is ambiguous. The CDR3 contains 13 residues. Trimming removed 9 bases at V and 5 bases at J, with 14 bases between. Germline CDR1 and CDR2: ENHRY and SYGVKD. CDR3 amino acids: CAITVTRNNEQFF. DNA for the CDR3: TGTGCCATTACGGTCACAAGAAACAATGAGCAGTTCTTC.

This clonotype was seen ten or more times. CDR3 protein: CSASVSFGPQSNYGYTF. The DNA of the CDR3 is TGCAGTGCTAGCGTGTCCTTCGGGCCCCAATCTAACTATGGCTACACCTTC. The rearrangement links TRBV20-1 to TRBJ1-2; D unclear. The CDR3 has 17 amino acids. The V gene's germline CDR1 is DFQATT and CDR2 SNEGSKA (reference sequence). Trimming removed 3 bases at V and 0 bases at J, with 20 bases between.

This clonotype was recorded many times. The chain couples TRBV7-6 to TRBJ2-7; D possibly corresponds to TRBD1 (5 bases). V lost 5 bases, J lost 0 bases, and 14 bases lay in between. The length of the CDR3 is 15 residues. Germline CDR1 SGHVS, CDR2 FNYEAQ. CDR3 loop: CASSPDSTTSYEQYF. DNA for the CDR3: TGTGCCAGCAGCCCAGACAGTACAACCTCCTACGAGCAGTACTTC.

J is TRBJ1-1 and V is TRBV28, with D possibly matching TRBD1 (5 bases). From germline, CDR1 is MDHEN and CDR2 SYDVKM. Trimming removed 6 bases from V and 1 base from J, with 21 bases in between. The CDR3 has 17 amino acids. CDR3 amino acids: CASSRRGPQNANTEAFF. The CDR3 bases are TGTGCCAGCAGCCGTCGGGGCCCCCAAAATGCGAACACTGAAGCTTTCTTT.

The sample holds a few counts of this clonotype. The J gene is TRBJ1-3, the V gene TRBV12-3 or TRBV12-4; no definite D call. The CDR3 loop spans 14 amino acids. V lost 2 bases to trimming and J lost 1 base, with 6 bases between them. CDR3 nucleotides: TGTGCCAGCAGTTTAAGGACTTCTGGAAACACCATATATTTT. This codes for CASSLRTSGNTIYF.

This clonotype has a handful of counts. CDR3 sequence (DNA): TGTGCCAGCAGTTACTCGGTGGGGGCGAACACCGGGGAGCTGTTTTTT. This gives the protein CASSYSVGANTGELFF. This sequence joins TRBV6-5 and TRBJ2-2; D tentatively reads TRBD1 or TRBD2 (5 bases each). V lost 0 bases and J lost 0, with 8 bases in between. This CDR3 contains 16 residues. The V gene's germline CDR1 is MNHEY and CDR2 SVGAGI.

This clonotype was observed a few times. V usage is TRBV7-2 and J usage is TRBJ2-7; 7 nucleotides align to TRBD1. The CDR3 has 13 residues. The V segment lost 6 bases and the J segment 2 bases; nucleotides outside the gene matches: 4. Germline CDR1 and CDR2: SGHTA and FQGNSA. CDR3 bases: TGTGCCAGCAGAGGACAGGTCGCCTACGAGCAGTACTTC. It codes for CASRGQVAYEQYF.

The V call is TRBV19, the J call TRBJ2-1; TRBD2 aligns across 9 bases. CDR1 is LNHDA and CDR2 is SQIVND in the germline V gene (reference sequence). With V trimmed by 3 bases and J by 10 bases, 13 bases remained unmatched. This CDR3 spans 16 amino acids. CDR3 loop: CASSIGGLAGLGEQFF. The CDR3 bases are TGTGCCAGTAGTATCGGGGGTCTAGCGGGATTAGGGGAGCAGTTCTTC.

This rearrangement joins TRBV20-1 to TRBJ1-5; TRBD1 aligns across 7 bases. The V and J ends lost 5 bases and 0 bases, in that order; junction bases with no gene match: 13. CDR3 length: 17 amino acids. Germline V gene data show CDR1 as DFQATT and CDR2 as SNEGSKA (reference sequence). The CDR3 reads CSAFGGSGTDSNQPQHF. In DNA, the CDR3 is TGCAGTGCTTTTGGTGGGTCCGGGACAGATAGCAATCAGCCCCAGCATTTT.

In its sample, this clonotype was seen a few times. The chain carries TRBV19 and TRBJ2-7, with D possibly matching TRBD2 (5 bases). V dropped 0 bases and J dropped 2 bases, with 17 bases sitting between them. Germline loops: CDR1 LNHDA, CDR2 SQIVND (reference sequence). The CDR3 contains 17 residues. CDR3 bases: TGTGCCAGTAGTATAGAGGGCCAAGGACTTCGACCCTACGAGCAGTACTTC. It specifies CASSIEGQGLRPYEQYF.

The chain links TRBV6-1 to TRBJ2-5, with 10 nucleotides matching TRBD1. The CDR3 is 15 residues long. CDR1 and CDR2 from the germline V gene are MNHNS and SASEGT. Unmatched junction bases numbered 8, after V lost 6 bases and J lost 4 bases. CDR3 in DNA: TGTGCCAGCAGCCGGACAGGGGGTTCAGGAGAGACCCAGTACTTC. It yields the protein CASSRTGGSGETQYF.

This chain connects TRBV6-1 to TRBJ2-7; 7 bases line up with TRBD2. The CDR3 covers 16 residues. V gave up 5 bases and J gave up 3 bases; unmatched junction bases: 13. Germline CDR1 and CDR2: MNHNS and SASEGT. The CDR3 sequence: CASSHPASGGRYEQYF. For the CDR3, the DNA is TGTGCCAGCAGTCACCCTGCTAGCGGAGGACGCTACGAGCAGTACTTC.

There are many counts of this clonotype. The V and J genes are TRBV20-1 and TRBJ2-1; TRBD2 matches 11 bases. CDR1 is DFQATT and CDR2 is SNEGSKA in the germline V gene (reference sequence). The CDR3 is 14 amino acids. Unmatched junction bases numbered 8, after V lost 3 bases and J lost 10 bases. Here the CDR3 reads CSASLLRLAGEQFF. The CDR3 nucleotides are TGCAGTGCTAGTCTGCTGAGACTAGCGGGAGAGCAGTTCTTC.

This clonotype was recorded a few times. V is TRBV7-6 and J is TRBJ2-3; tentatively, D is TRBD1 or TRBD2 (5 bases each). The CDR3 consists of 20 residues. V dropped 0 bases and J dropped 3 bases, with 25 bases sitting between them. The germline V gene has CDR1 SGHVS and CDR2 FNYEAQ. This CDR3 is CASSLAVPISTGLITDTQYF. CDR3 DNA sequence: TGTGCCAGCAGCTTAGCGGTCCCAATTAGCACGGGGCTGATTACAGATACGCAGTATTTT.

This clonotype showed up just a few times. This chain links TRBV19 with TRBJ2-1; 9 bases map to TRBD2. The CDR3 is made up of 17 amino acids. Germline V gene sequence: CDR1 LNHDA, CDR2 SQIVND (reference sequence). V shed 2 bases and J 0 bases; nucleotides not matched to a gene: 5. Here the CDR3 reads CASSISLAGSSYNEQFF. For the CDR3, the DNA is TGTGCCAGTAGTATATCGCTAGCGGGGTCCTCCTACAATGAGCAGTTCTTC.

This clonotype was seen a handful of times. The chain recombines TRBV28 with TRBJ2-7, with 8 bases matching TRBD2. The CDR3 loop spans 16 amino acids. V shed 6 bases and J 0 bases; nucleotides not matched to a gene: 10. Germline CDR1 MDHEN, CDR2 SYDVKM. DNA for the CDR3: TGTGCCAGCAGATTAGCGGGAATGCCCAGCTCCTACGAGCAGTACTTC. Its protein product is CASRLAGMPSSYEQYF.